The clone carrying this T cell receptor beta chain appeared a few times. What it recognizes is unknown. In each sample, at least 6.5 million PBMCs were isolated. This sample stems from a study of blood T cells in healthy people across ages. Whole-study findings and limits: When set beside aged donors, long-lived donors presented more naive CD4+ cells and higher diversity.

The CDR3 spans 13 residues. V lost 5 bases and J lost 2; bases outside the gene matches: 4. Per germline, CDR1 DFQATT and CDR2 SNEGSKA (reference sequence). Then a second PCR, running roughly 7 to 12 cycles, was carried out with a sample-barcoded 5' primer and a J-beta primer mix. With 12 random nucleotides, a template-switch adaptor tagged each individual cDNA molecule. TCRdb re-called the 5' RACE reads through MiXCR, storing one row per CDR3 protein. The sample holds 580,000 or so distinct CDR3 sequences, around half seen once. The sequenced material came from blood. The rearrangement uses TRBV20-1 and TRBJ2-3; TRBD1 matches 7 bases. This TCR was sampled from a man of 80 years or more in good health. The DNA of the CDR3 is TGCAGTGCTCTGCAGGGGGTCACAGATACGCAGTATTTT. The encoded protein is CSALQGVTDTQYF.